This T cell receptor (beta chain) derives from a study of patients and donors after allogeneic stem cell transplantation (dated by TCRdb to the early 2020s). This clonotype appeared many times. What this receptor recognizes is not known. Base qualities are not provided; no much larger clone lies one nucleotide away. The method was RT-PCR. The instrument given in TCRdb is NextSeq 550. TCRdb trimmed public reads at Q25 via fastp, called clones via MiXCR and kept in-frame beta chains. Rows with one shared CDR3 protein collapse into an entry with the most common genes and DNA. The sample has about 87,000 distinct CDR3 sequences on record, approximately 5% of them singletons. Of the sample, 2.6% is held by the ten largest clones. Including cysteine and phenylalanine, the CDR3 has 12 amino acids. The sequence is cut down to CDR3 DNA, 36 bases in frame from base 1. The CDR1 and CDR2 encoded by the germline V gene are ENHRY and SYGVKD. V lost 10 bases and J lost 3 bases, and the count of bases not matched to a germline gene is 5.

The sequenced material came from blood, either unsorted or a sorted T cell fraction (not recorded which). This chain is built from TRBV10-3 and TRBJ1-1, with 7 bases in between that match TRBD1. The sequence was collected from a human donor who was either an allogeneic HSCT recipient or a stem cell or donor lymphocyte infusion donor (not recorded which). It is not recorded whose cells these are; they may come from a transplant donor. CDR3 reads: CATRDRYTEAFF. The sequenced DNA is TGTGCCACCCGGGACAGATACACTGAAGCTTTCTTT.